This is a list of T cell receptor beta chains from one sample in a study of post-analysis software for immune sequencing data. From the PCR reads, TCRdb called clonotypes with MiXCR, one entry per CDR3 protein. Here the sample spans about 820,000 distinct CDR3 sequences, about 53% being singletons. Material for sequencing was blood. The receptor set was obtained from a girl aged 10 to 17 with multiple sclerosis. Each CDR3 is given with its conserved first and last residue. The D gene is left open where the match is weak.

v_call: TRBV7-2
d_call: TRBD1
cdr3_aa: CASSSRQGTNSPLHF

v_call: TRBV29-1
d_call: .
cdr3_aa: CSGRTTTSYNEQFF

v_call: TRBV5-1
d_call: TRBD2
cdr3_aa: CATKSPGLAGGPDEQYF

v_call: TRBV9
d_call: .
cdr3_aa: CATSRDSYNEQFF

v_call: TRBV24-1
d_call: .
cdr3_aa: CATSDLSDTQYF

v_call: TRBV5-1
d_call: .
cdr3_aa: CASSLDNRLVQETQYF

v_call: TRBV5-1
d_call: .
cdr3_aa: CASSSPRSGNTEAFF

v_call: TRBV20-1
d_call: TRBD2
cdr3_aa: CSARIAGGTYEQYF

v_call: TRBV5-1
d_call: .
cdr3_aa: CASSLEAGLNTEAFF

v_call: TRBV20-1
d_call: TRBD2
cdr3_aa: CSAPPSGIRSQETQYF

v_call: TRBV25-1
d_call: .
cdr3_aa: CAGSQPGIFYGYTF

v_call: TRBV2
d_call: .
cdr3_aa: CASSEGSNESGYRFF

v_call: TRBV5-1
d_call: TRBD1
cdr3_aa: CASSLDREYETQYF

v_call: TRBV5-1
d_call: TRBD2
cdr3_aa: CASSLGLAGPYNERFF

v_call: TRBV7-3
d_call: .
cdr3_aa: CASSLQGPPLDGEQFF

v_call: TRBV4-1
d_call: TRBD2
cdr3_aa: CASSLPGGTRSYNEQFF

v_call: TRBV28
d_call: TRBD2
cdr3_aa: CASTVGGSGWSGNEQFF

v_call: TRBV7-9
d_call: .
cdr3_aa: CASWGLGTDTQYF

v_call: TRBV5-5
d_call: .
cdr3_aa: CASSFRGTSYNEQFF

v_call: TRBV5-1
d_call: .
cdr3_aa: CASGLGSDTEAFF

v_call: TRBV7-2
d_call: TRBD1
cdr3_aa: CASSKGTEYEQYF

v_call: TRBV20-1
d_call: .
cdr3_aa: CSARDPVGGYTQYF

v_call: TRBV27
d_call: .
cdr3_aa: CASSFFDTGELFF

v_call: TRBV27
d_call: .
cdr3_aa: CASSLKGLTYEQYF

v_call: TRBV7-2
d_call: .
cdr3_aa: CASSLEGAQYNEQFF

v_call: TRBV14
d_call: .
cdr3_aa: CASSPDMGSYYGYTF

v_call: TRBV20-1
d_call: .
cdr3_aa: CSANQPGRQETQYF

v_call: TRBV5-1
d_call: .
cdr3_aa: CASSFTGLELPETQYF

v_call: TRBV18
d_call: TRBD2
cdr3_aa: CASSPRGLAVLQETQYF

v_call: TRBV9
d_call: TRBD1
cdr3_aa: CASSVEGARDQPQHF

v_call: TRBV11-2
d_call: .
cdr3_aa: CASSSLVGDPFLNTDTQYF

v_call: TRBV6-2/TRBV6-3
d_call: .
cdr3_aa: CASRTPGGGYSNQPQHF

v_call: TRBV6-1
d_call: TRBD1
cdr3_aa: CASSRTGVGYEQYF

v_call: TRBV7-9
d_call: TRBD2
cdr3_aa: CANSSLAGAQETQYF

v_call: TRBV27
d_call: .
cdr3_aa: CASSPTTTDTQYF

v_call: TRBV9
d_call: TRBD1
cdr3_aa: CASSYSLGTGIYNEQFF

v_call: TRBV6-5
d_call: .
cdr3_aa: CASSYSWGTDTQYF

v_call: TRBV12-3/TRBV12-4
d_call: TRBD2
cdr3_aa: CASSFSGLAQETQYF

v_call: TRBV5-1
d_call: TRBD2
cdr3_aa: CASSRTSGVYEQYF

v_call: TRBV20-1
d_call: .
cdr3_aa: CSSLGLPGDTQYF

v_call: TRBV15
d_call: TRBD2
cdr3_aa: CATSRDPAGGGIQYF